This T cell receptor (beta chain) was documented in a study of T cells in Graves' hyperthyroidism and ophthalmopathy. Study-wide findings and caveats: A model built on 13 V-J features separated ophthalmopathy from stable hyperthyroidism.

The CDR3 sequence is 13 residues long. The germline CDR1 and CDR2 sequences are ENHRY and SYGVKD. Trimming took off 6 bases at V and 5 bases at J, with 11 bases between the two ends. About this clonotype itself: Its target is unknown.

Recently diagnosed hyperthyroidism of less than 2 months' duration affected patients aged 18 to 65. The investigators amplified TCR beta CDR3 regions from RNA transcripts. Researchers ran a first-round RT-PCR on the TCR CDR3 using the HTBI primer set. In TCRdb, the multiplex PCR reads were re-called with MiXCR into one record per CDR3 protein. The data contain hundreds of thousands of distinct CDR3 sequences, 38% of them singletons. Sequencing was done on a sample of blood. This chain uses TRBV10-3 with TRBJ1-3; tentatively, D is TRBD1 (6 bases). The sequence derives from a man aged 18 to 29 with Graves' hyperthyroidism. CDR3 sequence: CAIRPGQRNTIYF. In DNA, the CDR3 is TGTGCCATCAGACCCGGACAGAGAAACACCATATATTTT.